The 32 T cell receptor beta chains below come from one sample, sequenced in a study of PD-1 blockade in classical Hodgkin lymphoma. Brentuximab vedotin exposure varied among the patients, all of whom had relapsed after autologous stem cell transplantation. Data came from immunoSEQ multiplex PCR; TCRdb stores just in-frame clones and leaves some out. The sample lists 13,000 or so clones; around 76% were seen once. The sequenced sample was peripheral blood mononuclear cells (PBMCs), obtained at baseline. The receptors here all came from a human donor with classical Hodgkin lymphoma.

The chain combines TRBV11-2 with TRBJ2-3, with D maybe TRBD2 (6 bases). Trimming removed 6 bases from V and 0 bases from J, with 13 bases in between. This CDR3 comprises 15 residues. Germline V lookup: CDR1 SGHAT, CDR2 FQNNGV. CDR3 DNA sequence: TGTGCCAGCAGTCCCCACGGGAGAAGCACAGATACGCAGTATTTT. It encodes CASSPHGRSTDTQYF.

In its sample, this clone was seen once. The J gene is TRBJ1-2, the V gene TRBV6-5; 7 nucleotides line up with TRBD1. The CDR3 consists of 13 residues. The trim removed 6 bases at V and 1 base at J, leaving 2 bases unmatched. Germline V gives CDR1 MNHEY, CDR2 SVGAGI. CDR3 sequence (DNA): TGTGCCAGCAGACGGGACAGTAACTATGGCTACACCTTC. Translated, it gives CASRRDSNYGYTF.

The chain employs TRBV5-1 and TRBJ1-4, with TRBD1 as a possible D gene (5 bases). Germline V gene lookup returns CDR1 SGHRS and CDR2 YFSETQ. Trimming took off 4 bases at V and 3 bases at J, with 16 bases between the two ends. The CDR3 is made up of 16 amino acids. The CDR3 nucleotides are TGCGCCAGCAGCGACCCCTCGGGGGGGTCTAATGAAAAACTGTTTTTT. Protein product: CASSDPSGGSNEKLFF.

This chain joins TRBV7-2 and TRBJ1-1, with D possibly TRBD1 on 6 matching bases. The V end was cut by 1 base, the J end by 10 bases, with 13 bases between. Per the germline V gene, CDR1 is SGHTA and CDR2 is FQGNSA. The CDR3 sequence is 13 residues long. The CDR3 loop reads CASSLGDIGRAFF. As DNA, the CDR3 is TGTGCCAGCAGCTTAGGGGACATAGGGCGAGCTTTCTTT.

The chain recombines TRBV5-1 with TRBJ1-2; 8 bases agree with TRBD1. The germline V gene has CDR1 SGHRS and CDR2 YFSETQ. Germline trimming cut 2 bases from V and 8 bases from J; bases unmatched to any gene: 8. The CDR3 runs 14 residues. CDR3 amino acids: CASSFNQGAWGYTF. CDR3 DNA: TGCGCCAGCAGCTTTAACCAGGGGGCTTGGGGCTACACCTTC. The full variable domain, with the rest looked up from reference TRBV5-1 and TRBJ1-2, is KAGVTQTPRYLIKTRGQQVTLSCSPISGHRSVSWYQQTPGQGLQFLFEYFSETQRNKGNFPGRFSGRQFSNSRSEMNVSTLELGDSALYLCASSFNQGAWGYTFGSGTRLTVV.

The chain uses TRBV4-2 and TRBJ2-3, with 11 positions matching TRBD2. The J segment lost 2 bases and the V segment lost 4 bases, leaving 5 bases of the junction unmatched. Per the germline V gene, CDR1 is LGHNA and CDR2 is YNFKEQ. The CDR3 runs 16 residues. CDR3 in amino acids: CASSPGTSGFTDTQYF. For the CDR3, the DNA is TGTGCCAGCAGCCCCGGGACTAGCGGATTCACAGATACGCAGTATTTT.

This rearrangement joins TRBV5-8 to TRBJ1-1; D is perhaps TRBD1 (6 bases). Germline V gene data show CDR1 as SGHTS and CDR2 as YDEGEE. V lost 5 bases and J lost 3, with 20 bases in between. This CDR3 is built from 16 residues. As DNA, the CDR3 is TGTGCCAGCAGTTTGAGAGTTGGGGGCGAGCACACTGAAGCTTTCTTT. Protein product: CASSLRVGGEHTEAFF.

This clone was found a few times. The junction differs from germline at one of its ends, possibly a read error. This sequence joins TRBV9 and TRBJ1-5; 8 nucleotides agree with TRBD1. The CDR3 runs to 15 residues. Germline CDR1 and CDR2: SGDLS and YYNGEE. CDR3 sequence: CASSPSPGGKQPQHF. CDR3 in DNA: TGTGCCAGCAGCCCCTCTCCAGGGGGCAAACAGCCCCAGCATTTT.

This clone has just a few counts. V gene TRBV7-9 combines with J gene TRBJ1-1; D is perhaps TRBD1 (5 bases). The V gene lost 11 bases and the J gene lost 4 bases, with 17 bases spanning the gap. The CDR3 extends over 13 amino acids. Looked up from germline, CDR1 is SEHNR and CDR2 is FQNEAQ (reference sequence). This CDR3 reads CAGTWGGRTEAFF. CDR3 nucleotide sequence: TGTGCCGGCACCTGGGGGGGACGCACTGAAGCTTTCTTT.

Concerning this clone: This sample also contains other DNA sequences that code for the same CDR3. V gene TRBV10-3 combines with J gene TRBJ2-7; 8 bases agree with TRBD1. The CDR3 totals 14 residues. Germline V gives CDR1 ENHRY, CDR2 SYGVKD. The V gene end was trimmed by 4 bases and the J gene end by 2 bases; junction bases not matched to a gene: 4. CDR3 sequence reads: CAISGGTGPYEQYF. The CDR3 DNA reads as TGTGCCATCAGTGGGGGGACAGGCCCCTACGAGCAGTACTTC.

The chain has TRBV6-5 and TRBJ2-5; D may be TRBD1 or TRBD2 (6 bases each). V gave up 6 bases and J gave up 4 bases, with 15 bases separating them. Germline V gene lookup returns CDR1 MNHEY and CDR2 SVGAGI. The CDR3 extends over 14 amino acids. The CDR3, as DNA: TGTGCCAGCAGCGCGACAGGAGGGCGAGAGACCCAGTACTTC. Amino acids: CASSATGGRETQYF.

The rearrangement uses TRBV1 and TRBJ2-2. TRBV1 is a pseudogene. This CDR3 spans 18 amino acids. In DNA, the CDR3 is TGCACCAGCAGCCAAGACCCGGCACAGGTCGGGGCTACCGGGGAGCTGTTTTTT. Amino acids: CTSSQDPAQVGATGELFF.

This clone was observed once. The genes are TRBV5-1 and TRBJ2-3, with a weak D call TRBD2 (6 bases). Trimming removed 5 bases at V and 3 bases at J, with 16 bases between. The CDR3 extends over 15 amino acids. The germline V gene has CDR1 SGHRS and CDR2 YFSETQ. CDR3 sequence reads: CASSSRGITTDTQYF. CDR3 sequence (DNA): TGCGCCAGCAGTTCGCGCGGGATAACAACAGATACGCAGTATTTT.

The chain employs TRBV5-1 and TRBJ2-1; 9 positions agree with TRBD1. Germline V gene lookup returns CDR1 SGHRS and CDR2 YFSETQ. The CDR3 has 16 amino acids. J gave up 7 bases and V 5 bases, and 13 bases lay outside the gene matches. CDR3 sequence (DNA): TGCGCCAGCAGACCTGAACCGGGACAGGGAATGAATGAGCAGTTCTTC. It is translated as CASRPEPGQGMNEQFF. Drawing the rest from reference TRBV5-1 and TRBJ2-1, the complete variable domain is KAGVTQTPRYLIKTRGQQVTLSCSPISGHRSVSWYQQTPGQGLQFLFEYFSETQRNKGNFPGRFSGRQFSNSRSEMNVSTLELGDSALYLCASRPEPGQGMNEQFFGPGTRLTVL.

The chain uses TRBV6-6 and TRBJ2-1; no clear D gene. Germline CDR1 and CDR2: MNHNY and SVGAGI (reference sequence). This CDR3 has 14 residues. Trimming pared 2 bases from V and 6 bases from J, leaving 11 bases between. CDR3 protein: CASSYVRIPNEQFF. For the CDR3, the DNA is TGTGCCAGCAGTTACGTCAGGATCCCCAATGAGCAGTTCTTC.

This clone is a singleton in its sample. The rearrangement uses TRBV11-2 and TRBJ2-5; 9 nucleotides match TRBD1. The CDR3 length is 16 residues. The V gene's germline CDR1 is SGHAT and CDR2 FQNNGV. V dropped 2 bases and J dropped 4; count of bases not matched to a gene: 8. The CDR3 sequence: CASSLLAGTGSETQYF. CDR3 coding DNA: TGTGCCAGCAGCTTATTAGCCGGGACAGGGTCAGAGACCCAGTACTTC.

The V call is TRBV4-2, the J call TRBJ2-7; either TRBD1 or TRBD2 may fit D (7 bases each). The CDR3 loop spans 16 amino acids. V was cut by 4 bases and J by 4 bases, with 20 bases left in between. CDR1 is LGHNA, CDR2 YNFKEQ, per germline. The CDR3 reads CASSRSGGGGEYEQYF. DNA for the CDR3: TGTGCCAGCAGCCGTTCAGGGGGAGGGGGCGAGTACGAGCAGTACTTC.

The rearrangement links TRBV18 to TRBJ1-2, with TRBD1 matching over 12 bases. CDR1 and CDR2 (germline): KGHSH, LQKENI. There are 15 residues in the CDR3. Trimming cost V 0 bases and J 8 bases; bases outside gene matches: 4. CDR3 nucleotide sequence: TGTGCCAGCTCACCACCGGGGACAGGGGGCGAGGGCTACACCTTC. Its protein is CASSPPGTGGEGYTF.

This clone was picked up a small number of times. This rearrangement joins TRBV5-1 to TRBJ2-2, with TRBD1 matching over 7 bases. The ends lost 7 bases at V and 4 bases at J; junction bases unmatched: 10. The germline V gene encodes CDR1 SGHRS and CDR2 YFSETQ. The CDR3 totals 15 residues. CDR3 sequence reads: CASSPDRPSTGELFF. As DNA, the CDR3 is TGCGCCAGCTCACCGGACAGGCCCTCCACCGGGGAGCTGTTTTTT.

V is TRBV27 and J is TRBJ1-2; tentative D call: TRBD1 (6 bases). V was shortened by 0 bases and J by 2 bases, with 7 bases between the two germline ends. The CDR3 loop spans 14 amino acids. Germline CDR1 is MNHEY and CDR2 is SMNVEV (reference sequence). The CDR3 nucleotides are TGTGCCAGCAGTTTATCTACAGGGAACTATGGCTACACCTTC. Its protein is CASSLSTGNYGYTF.

CDR3 region: CASSALAGETQYF. In DNA form, the CDR3 reads TGTGCCAGCTCGGCTCTGGCAGGAGAGACCCAGTACTTC. V is TRBV18 and J is TRBJ2-5; D ambiguous. Germline values: CDR1 KGHSH, CDR2 LQKENI. The CDR3 sequence is 13 residues long. V gave up 6 bases and J gave up 4 bases, with 12 bases separating them.

The V call is TRBV21-1, the J call TRBJ2-3. TRBV21-1 is listed as a pseudogene. This CDR3 is built from 12 residues. CDR3: CASSPARDTQYF. As DNA, the CDR3 is TGTGCCAGCAGCCCAGCACGGGATACGCAGTATTTT.

The gene calls are TRBV7-3 and TRBJ2-3; D ambiguous. CDR3 length: 13 amino acids. The V end lost 3 bases, the J end lost 3 bases, and 7 bases lay between the germline ends. Germline CDR1 reads SGHTA; CDR2 reads FQGTGA. The CDR3 DNA follows: TGTGCCAGCAGCTTGGCAGCAACAGATACGCAGTATTTT. As protein: CASSLAATDTQYF.

This chain uses TRBV5-1 with TRBJ2-6; D not certain. Germline-derived CDR1 and CDR2 are SGHRS and YFSETQ. The CDR3 loop spans 15 amino acids. V gave up 3 bases and J gave up 0 bases, with 7 bases separating them. The CDR3 loop is CASSSVPSGANVLTF. The CDR3 DNA is TGCGCCAGCAGCTCCGTACCCTCTGGGGCCAACGTCCTGACTTTC.

The V call is TRBV18, the J call TRBJ2-1, with TRBD1 matching 9 bases. After removal of 5 bases from V and 9 bases from J, the junction contained 8 bases not matched to a gene. The CDR3 has 14 residues. Germline CDR1 is KGHSH and CDR2 is LQKENI. Here the CDR3 reads CASSTGGAVGEQFF. DNA of the CDR3: TGTGCCAGCTCAACAGGGGGCGCGGTGGGTGAGCAGTTCTTC. Based on the CDR3 plus reference TRBV18 and TRBJ2-1, the full variable domain is NAGVMQNPRHLVRRRGQEARLRCSPMKGHSHVYWYRQLPEEGLKFMVYLQKENIIDESGMPKERFSAEFPKEGPSILRIQQVVRGDSAAYFCASSTGGAVGEQFFGPGTRLTVL.

Only a few counts were recorded for this clone. V usage is TRBV5-1 and J usage is TRBJ2-1; no reliable D call. Germline-derived CDR1 and CDR2 are SGHRS and YFSETQ. Trimming removed 4 bases from V and 3 bases from J, with 11 bases in between. The CDR3 runs to 14 residues. Written as DNA, the CDR3 is TGCGCCAGCAGCACGGCGGCAGGCTACAATGAGCAGTTCTTC. Translated: CASSTAAGYNEQFF.

The J gene is TRBJ2-2, the V gene TRBV21-1; the table's D call TRBD2 went unverified against the DNA. TRBV21-1 is given as a pseudogene. CDR3 length: 19 amino acids. The CDR3 sequence is CASGGRAGGVAGGPGELFF. DNA for the CDR3: TGTGCCAGCGGCGGCAGGGCTGGGGGGGTAGCGGGAGGGCCCGGGGAGCTGTTTTTT.

The V call is TRBV28, the J call TRBJ2-7; D possibly corresponds to TRBD1 (7 bases). The CDR3 contains 12 residues. The V gene's germline CDR1 is MDHEN and CDR2 SYDVKM. Trimming shortened V by 6 bases and J by 5 bases, and 11 bases separated the two germline ends. Written as DNA, the CDR3 is TGTGCCAGCAGCGGAGGGGGCCACGAGCAGTACTTC. It codes for CASSGGGHEQYF.

This clone has a single count. V is TRBV6-6 and J is TRBJ2-3; D tentatively fits TRBD1 or TRBD2 (5 bases each). Trimming left V 2 bases short and J 2 bases short, with 14 bases between. Germline CDR1 is MNHNY and CDR2 is SVGAGI (reference sequence). The CDR3 consists of 16 residues. The CDR3 loop reads CASSYAVGAFTDTQYF. The CDR3, as DNA: TGTGCCAGCAGTTACGCGGTCGGGGCCTTCACAGATACGCAGTATTTT.

The chain links TRBV4-2 to TRBJ2-7, with 9 bases matching TRBD1. CDR1 and CDR2 (germline): LGHNA, YNFKEQ. CDR3 length: 16 amino acids. V lost 0 bases to trimming and J lost 4 bases; unmatched junction nucleotides: 7. The CDR3 DNA reads TGTGCCAGCAGCCAAGAAGTGGGACAGGGCTCGTACGAGCAGTACTTC. As protein: CASSQEVGQGSYEQYF.

This clone was found a few times. The chain recombines TRBV2 with TRBJ1-1, with unresolved D. The length of the CDR3 is 13 residues. In germline, CDR1 is SNHLY, CDR2 FYNNEI. Trimming pared 2 bases from V and 0 bases from J, leaving 4 bases between. The chain's CDR3 is CASSEQLNTEAFF. In DNA form, the CDR3 reads TGTGCCAGCAGTGAACAGCTGAACACTGAAGCTTTCTTT.

The CDR3 spells CASSLPPQTEQYF. CDR3 in DNA: TGTGCCAGCAGTTTACCCCCACAGACCGAGCAGTACTTC. V gene TRBV28 combines with J gene TRBJ2-7; D remains ambiguous. Trimming left V 2 bases short and J 6 bases short, with 11 bases between. The CDR3 spans 13 residues. Looked up from germline, CDR1 is MDHEN and CDR2 is SYDVKM. The full variable domain, completed using reference TRBV28 and TRBJ2-7, is DVKVTQSSRYLVKRTGEKVFLECVQDMDHENMFWYRQDPGLGLRLIYFSYDVKMKEKGDIPEGYSVSREKKERFSLILESASTNQTSMYLCASSLPPQTEQYFGPGTRLTVT.